This is a list of T cell receptor beta chains from one sample in a study of T-cell memory formation after mild COVID-19. TCRdb re-called the 5' RACE reads through MiXCR, storing one row per CDR3 protein. In the table there are 400,000 to 450,000 distinct CDR3 sequences, roughly 18% of which are singletons. Sequenced: PBMCs or a T cell subset sorted from them (not recorded which). These receptors came from a man between 18 and 35 years old who had mild COVID-19 (a few samples of this study predate the infection). Cell type and time point are not known. CDR3s include the opening cysteine and the closing phenylalanine or tryptophan. A D gene is named only where the DNA matches it firmly. A clone size is listed for some rows: how often the clone was seen (once, few, many), or a class if it is expanded.

v_gene	j_gene	abundance	d_gene	CDR3nt	CDR3aa
TRBV6-5	TRBJ2-1	-	-	TGTGCCACCTGGAACTATCTCTACAATGAGCAGTTCTTC	CATWNYLYNEQFF
TRBV15	TRBJ1-4	many	-	TGTGCCACCAGCGAATCCGAATGGAATGAAAAACTGTTTTTT	CATSESEWNEKLFF
TRBV3-1	TRBJ2-7	-	TRBD2	TGTGCCAGCAGCCAAGCCAGCGGGGGATCTCTCGGGCTCGAGCAGTACTTC	CASSQASGGSLGLEQYF
TRBV3-1	TRBJ2-5	few	-	TGTGCCAGCAGCCAAGACGTTCAAGAGACCCAGTACTTC	CASSQDVQETQYF
TRBV7-3	TRBJ2-2	-	-	TGTGCCAGCAGCTTATTTGGGGGGCGGAGATCCCACGGGGAGCTGTTTTTT	CASSLFGGRRSHGELFF
TRBV19	TRBJ2-4	-	TRBD1	TGTGCCAGTCAATCAGGGACAGGGGGCCCCAAAAACATTCAGTACTTC	CASQSGTGGPKNIQYF
TRBV7-9	TRBJ2-2	few	-	TGTGCCAGCAGCTTAGTTCATCGAGACGGAAGCACCGGGGAGCTGTTTTTT	CASSLVHRDGSTGELFF
TRBV6-6	TRBJ1-5	few	-	TGTGCCAGCACCCCGAGGGCAGGAGATCAGCCCCAGCATTTT	CASTPRAGDQPQHF
TRBV20-1	TRBJ1-4	-	TRBD1	TGCAGCGCACGCGGGGACAGCGAAAAACTGTTTTTT	CSARGDSEKLFF
TRBV5-1	TRBJ2-7	-	TRBD2	TGCGCCAGCAGCTTGAAATCTGAGTCGCTAGCGGGGACTTCCAAGCAGTACTTC	CASSLKSESLAGTSKQYF
TRBV20-1	TRBJ2-7	few	TRBD1	TGCAGTGCTAGAGGACAGGGCTTCTACGAGCAGTACTTC	CSARGQGFYEQYF
TRBV20-1	TRBJ1-2	few	-	TGCAGTGCTAGAGGGCAAGGGGGCTATGGCTACACCTTC	CSARGQGGYGYTF
TRBV10-2	TRBJ2-7	-	TRBD1	TGCGCCAGCTCCGGGACAGGGGTATACGAGCAGTACTTC	CASSGTGVYEQYF
TRBV7-2	TRBJ2-3	-	-	TGTGCCAGCAGCCTGGCCCCCGGGACCACCGCAGATACGCAGTATTTT	CASSLAPGTTADTQYF
TRBV4-3	TRBJ2-3	few	TRBD2	TGCGCCAGCAGCCAAGATGCGGTTCCAGCGGGATACACAGATACGCAGTATTTT	CASSQDAVPAGYTDTQYF
TRBV4-1	TRBJ2-4	many	-	TGCGCCAGCAGCCAGCGCGCGGGACAGCCAAACATTCAGTACTTC	CASSQRAGQPNIQYF
TRBV11-1	TRBJ2-1	-	-	TGTGCCAGCAGCTTAGCCGGAGGGGGAGGGCAGTTCTTC	CASSLAGGGGQFF
TRBV25-1	TRBJ2-2	few	TRBD2	TGTGCCAGCAGTGAACAAGCGGGAGTCGGGGAGCTGTTTTTT	CASSEQAGVGELFF
TRBV15	TRBJ1-1	-	-	TGTGCCACCAGCAGAGGGACTGAAGCTTTCTTT	CATSRGTEAFF
TRBV9	TRBJ1-5	few	-	TGTGCCAGCAGCGTAGGGTCTAATCAGCCCCAGCATTTT	CASSVGSNQPQHF
TRBV2	TRBJ2-2	few	-	TGTGCCAGCAGACCTTTTGGGGGACGGACCGGGGAGCTGTTTTTT	CASRPFGGRTGELFF
TRBV28	TRBJ1-2	few	-	TGTGCCAGCAGTCCTACGGGAAGAGGGTTGCCCGGCTACACCTTC	CASSPTGRGLPGYTF
TRBV7-2	TRBJ2-3	many	-	TGTGCCAGCAGCCCCTATTCTAGGCGGCGCACAGATACGCAGTATTTT	CASSPYSRRRTDTQYF
TRBV5-5	TRBJ1-1	once	-	TGTGCCAGCAGCTTGTATCCTTTGAACACTGAAGCTTTCTTT	CASSLYPLNTEAFF
TRBV7-9	TRBJ2-6	-	TRBD1	TGTGCCAGCCGACCCGGGACAGCGTTCTCTGGGGCCAACGTCCTGACTTTC	CASRPGTAFSGANVLTF
TRBV4-1	TRBJ1-1	-	-	TGCGCCAGCAGCCAAGGACAGATTCTATCGGGGACTGAAGCTTTCTTT	CASSQGQILSGTEAFF
TRBV5-1	TRBJ2-5	few	TRBD1	TGCGCCAGCAGCGAGGGGGCAGGCTTGGAGACCCAGTACTTC	CASSEGAGLETQYF
TRBV12-3/TRBV12-4	TRBJ2-7	-	-	TGTGCCAGCAGCCCTAGCGACTTTACCAGAAAGTACTTC	CASSPSDFTRKYF
TRBV3-1	TRBJ2-1	-	-	TGTGCCAGCAGCCAAGATTTGGCCGGCCCCCGTGAGCAGTTCTTC	CASSQDLAGPREQFF
TRBV7-8	TRBJ2-7	few	TRBD1	TGTGCCAGCAGCTCGACAGGGTATTCTAGCGAGCAGTACTTC	CASSSTGYSSEQYF
TRBV4-3	TRBJ1-5	few	-	TGCGCCAGCAGCCAAGATTACCCCTCGGGTCAGCCCCAGCATTTT	CASSQDYPSGQPQHF
TRBV20-1	TRBJ1-2	few	-	TGCAGTGCTAGGTGGGAGTCATATGGCTACACCTTC	CSARWESYGYTF
TRBV12-3/TRBV12-4	TRBJ1-2	few	TRBD1	TGTGCCAGCAGTGAGGGGACAGGGCTTTCTCATGGCTACACCTTC	CASSEGTGLSHGYTF
TRBV18	TRBJ2-2	once	-	TGTGCCAGCTCACCACGTGGGAGGAGGAACACCGGGGAGCTGTTTTTT	CASSPRGRRNTGELFF
TRBV7-2	TRBJ2-3	-	-	TGTGCCAGCAGAGGGCGTCCTAGCACAGATACGCAGTATTTT	CASRGRPSTDTQYF
TRBV18	TRBJ1-3	-	-	TGTGCCAGCTCACCAGACGGTTTCGGAAACACCATATATTTT	CASSPDGFGNTIYF
TRBV20-1	TRBJ1-5	-	TRBD1	TGCAGTGTCGCGGACAGGGCGGGCCAGCCCCAGCATTTT	CSVADRAGQPQHF
TRBV27	TRBJ1-6	many	-	TGTGCCAGCAGTTTAGGTTTTCGGGGACGCGCTAATTCACCCCTCCACTTT	CASSLGFRGRANSPLHF
TRBV6-2/TRBV6-3	TRBJ1-2	few	-	TGTGCCAGCAGTTACCTGACCTATGGCTACACCTTC	CASSYLTYGYTF
TRBV13	TRBJ2-1	few	TRBD1	TGTGCCAGCAGCTCGACAGGGAGAAGTGAGCAGTTCTTC	CASSSTGRSEQFF
TRBV6-1	TRBJ1-1	-	TRBD1	TGTGCCAGCAGTGAAGCGATCTACAGGGGAACTGAAGCTTTCTTT	CASSEAIYRGTEAFF
TRBV15	TRBJ1-6	few	-	TGTGCCACCAGCAGGGCAGGGGCCCCTAATTCACCCCTCCACTTT	CATSRAGAPNSPLHF
TRBV6-1	TRBJ1-1	few	-	TGTGCCAGCAGTGCGGGCAGGGTGTGGACTGAAGCTTTCTTT	CASSAGRVWTEAFF
TRBV7-3	TRBJ2-3	few	-	TGTGCCAGCAGCTTTTCGTCAACCGGGCGAGATACGCAGTATTTT	CASSFSSTGRDTQYF
TRBV7-9	TRBJ2-3	-	-	TGTGCCAGCAGCTTAGACGCGGGGGCGACAGATACGCAGTATTTT	CASSLDAGATDTQYF
TRBV6-6	TRBJ2-5	many	TRBD2	TGTGCCAGCAGTTTTAGCGGGGGGGCGGAGACCCAGTACTTC	CASSFSGGAETQYF
TRBV10-3	TRBJ1-4	many	-	TGTGCCATCAGTGAGTCTGGAGGGGAGGAAAAACTGTTTTTT	CAISESGGEEKLFF
TRBV6-5	TRBJ2-2	few	-	TGTGCCAGCAGTAAAGACGGGGGGCAGGGGGAGCTGTTTTTT	CASSKDGGQGELFF